Each of the 5 T cell receptor beta chains below was sequenced from the same sample in a study of a mutant IDH1 vaccine in newly diagnosed glioma. Profiling relied on immunoSEQ multiplex PCR, and the TCRdb table lists in-frame clones only, not all of them. The sample lists under 70,000 clones, about 87% occurring once. Their antigens remain unidentified. Noted time point: week 23, last vaccination. In the vaccine, a single dose held 300 ug of the mutant IDH1 20-mer peptide, along with topical imiquimod. Here the sequenced sample was PBMCs, taken from a glioma patient whose treatment included an IDH1 peptide vaccine. These receptors all come from a man aged 18 to 29 with glioma.

The gene calls are TRBV4-2 and TRBJ2-7; the D gene is possibly TRBD2 (6 bases). Trimming removed 4 bases at V and 0 bases at J, with 19 bases between. The germline CDR1 and CDR2 sequences are LGHNA and YNFKEQ. This CDR3 is 17 amino acids long. CDR3 DNA sequence: TGTGCCAGCAGCCCAGGACGGACGTTCGGGAGCTCCTACGAGCAGTACTTC. Its translation is CASSPGRTFGSSYEQYF.

V and J are TRBV7-8 and TRBJ2-7; 11 positions match TRBD2. After removal of 2 bases from V and 3 bases from J, the junction contained 0 bases not matched to a gene. CDR1 is SGHVS, CDR2 FQNEAQ, per germline. This CDR3 spans 14 amino acids. CDR3 protein: CASSLTSGSYEQYF. The CDR3 DNA sequence: TGTGCCAGCAGCTTAACTAGCGGGAGCTACGAGCAGTACTTC.

This sequence joins TRBV6-5 and TRBJ2-7, with 8 bases aligning to TRBD1. Trimming removed 6 bases from V and 5 bases from J; junction bases left unmatched: 6. The V gene's germline CDR1 is MNHEY and CDR2 SVGAGI. This CDR3 contains 13 residues. Here the CDR3 reads CASRDRERHEQYF. The CDR3 DNA reads TGTGCCAGCAGGGACAGGGAAAGGCACGAGCAGTACTTC.

The rearrangement joins TRBV7-2 to TRBJ2-5, with 8 bases matching TRBD2. With V trimmed by 5 bases and J by 2 bases, 16 bases remained unmatched. The germline gives CDR1 SGHTA, CDR2 FQGNSA. The CDR3 has 18 residues. The DNA of the CDR3 is TGTGCCAGCAGCCCCCCGGTGGGGGGGCCGGGGGGGCAAGAGACCCAGTACTTC. Translated, it gives CASSPPVGGPGGQETQYF. Together with reference TRBV7-2 and TRBJ2-5, the CDR3 gives the full variable domain: GAGVSQSPSNKVTEKGKDVELRCDPISGHTALYWYRQSLGQGLEFLIYFQGNSAPDKSGLPSDRFSAERTGGSVSTLTIQRTQQEDSAVYLCASSPPVGGPGGQETQYFGPGTRLLVL.

V gene TRBV4-1 combines with J gene TRBJ1-2; the D gene is possibly TRBD1 (5 bases). Per the germline V gene, CDR1 is MGHRA and CDR2 is YSYEKL. The CDR3 is 14 amino acids. V was shortened by 0 bases and J by 4 bases, with 9 bases between the two germline ends. For the CDR3, the DNA is TGCGCCAGCAGCCAAGAAGGACACTCCTATGGCTACACCTTC. This codes for CASSQEGHSYGYTF.